This is a list of T cell receptor beta chains from one sample in a study of human T cells and chemical hapten exposure. MiXCR was run by TCRdb on the RACE reads, yielding one entry per CDR3 protein. The table lists some 70,000 distinct CDR3 sequences, about 31% of them singletons, with about 8.9% in the top ten. Sequenced here: whole blood, sampled in connection with sensitization to the hapten diphenylcyclopropenone (DPC). These TCRs come from a man aged 40-50 years with alopecia areata. Some clones in this sample may be carry-over from other donors' samples. Both conserved end residues are part of each CDR3. A D gene is named only where the DNA matches it firmly. Clone size is shown for a subset of rows, as once, few, many or a class of expanded clone.

V gene,D gene,clone size,J gene,CDR3 DNA,CDR3 protein
TRBV6-5,-,few,TRBJ2-3,TGTGCCAGCAGTTTCCAGCCCGGGGATACGCAGTATTTT,CASSFQPGDTQYF
TRBV6-5,TRBD1,-,TRBJ1-6,TGTGCCAGCAGCCTGGGACAGCCGTATAAAAATTCACCCCTCCACTTT,CASSLGQPYKNSPLHF
TRBV6-2/TRBV6-3,-,-,TRBJ2-5,TGTGCCAGCAGTTATGAAAAGGGGAAGCAAGAGACCCAGTACTTC,CASSYEKGKQETQYF
TRBV5-1,-,-,TRBJ2-7,TGCGCCAGCAGCTTCCGCGCGGGATCCTACGAGCAGTACTTC,CASSFRAGSYEQYF
TRBV7-8,-,-,TRBJ2-2,TGTGCCAGCAGCCAGGAGGGCCAGAGCACCGGGGAGCTGTTTTTT,CASSQEGQSTGELFF
TRBV28,TRBD2,-,TRBJ2-7,TGTGCCAGCAGCCGATCGGCGGGAGTGGAAGAGCAGTACTTC,CASSRSAGVEEQYF
TRBV20-1,TRBD2,few,TRBJ2-1,TGCAGTGCCACTGGGACTAGCGGCCCCTCCTTCCGAAATGAGCAGTTCTTC,CSATGTSGPSFRNEQFF
TRBV7-8,-,few,TRBJ1-1,TGTGCCAGCAGCGGGCGCTTTATGGAGAAGAACACTGAAGCTTTCTTT,CASSGRFMEKNTEAFF
TRBV7-3,TRBD1,few,TRBJ1-2,TGTGCCAGCAGCGGACAGGGAGGTGGCTACACCTTC,CASSGQGGGYTF
TRBV15,TRBD2,few,TRBJ2-5,TGTGCCACCAGCAGAGAACTAGCGGGAACGGAGACCCAGTACTTC,CATSRELAGTETQYF
TRBV29-1,TRBD2,few,TRBJ2-3,TGCAGCGTTGAAAGGGCTAGCGGGAGGGCGGGAACAGATACGCAGTATTTT,CSVERASGRAGTDTQYF
TRBV7-8,TRBD2,few,TRBJ2-2,TGTGCCAGCAGCTGGACTAGCGAGGCCGGGGAGCTGTTTTTT,CASSWTSEAGELFF
TRBV11-2,TRBD2,-,TRBJ2-3,TGTGCCAGCAGCTTTGGGGGGACTAGCGGGAGGACGCAGTATTTT,CASSFGGTSGRTQYF
TRBV2,-,few,TRBJ2-3,TGTGCCAGCAGTAAAAGGACAGAGAACACAGATACGCAGTATTTT,CASSKRTENTDTQYF
TRBV9,-,-,TRBJ1-6,TGTGCCAGCAGCGTAGGATCGGCGCGGTCCTATAATTCACCCCTCCACTTT,CASSVGSARSYNSPLHF
TRBV29-1,TRBD2,-,TRBJ2-7,TGCAGCGTCCGGACTAGTATCTTCGAGCAGTACTTC,CSVRTSIFEQYF
TRBV18,-,-,TRBJ2-6,TGTGCCAGCTCACTAGACATCTCTGGGGCCAACGTCCTGACTTTC,CASSLDISGANVLTF
TRBV7-2,-,many,TRBJ2-3,TGTGCCAGCAGCGCCCAAGGCTTCACAGATACGCAGTATTTT,CASSAQGFTDTQYF
TRBV6-2/TRBV6-3,TRBD1,-,TRBJ1-5,TGTGCCAGCAGGGCTCAGGGGGGCAATCAGCCCCAGCATTTT,CASRAQGGNQPQHF
TRBV7-9,TRBD2,few,TRBJ2-1,TGTGCCAGCAGCTTAATGGGGAGGGCCCACAATGAGCAGTTCTTC,CASSLMGRAHNEQFF
TRBV12-3/TRBV12-4,-,-,TRBJ2-1,TGTGCCAGCACCTTGGGTGGGAGGCTGAATGAGCAGTTCTTC,CASTLGGRLNEQFF
TRBV28,-,-,TRBJ2-3,TGTGCCAGCAGTCCGGACAGTCCTGGCACAGATACGCAGTATTTT,CASSPDSPGTDTQYF
TRBV3-1,-,-,TRBJ2-7,TGTGCCAGCAGCCAAAGGGCCGGGACTGTTGGCCTACGTGGGGTCTACGAGCAGTACTTC,CASSQRAGTVGLRGVYEQYF
TRBV7-9,-,-,TRBJ1-1,TGTGCCAGCAGCAGCCGTGGGGCAGGGAAGAACACTGAAGCTTTCTTT,CASSSRGAGKNTEAFF
TRBV7-2,TRBD2,-,TRBJ2-7,TGTGCCAGCCTCCCGCACGGAGCGGGAGGGAACGAGCAGTACTTC,CASLPHGAGGNEQYF
TRBV28,TRBD2,few,TRBJ2-7,TGTGCCAGCAGTTTTGGACTAGCGGGCTACGAGCAGTACTTC,CASSFGLAGYEQYF
TRBV20-1,-,few,TRBJ1-1,TGCAGTGCTAGAGATCAGGGCAAGGGACTGACGAGTGAAGCTTTCTTT,CSARDQGKGLTSEAFF
TRBV12-3/TRBV12-4,-,-,TRBJ1-5,TGTGCCAGCAGTTTTGAAACAGGTCCTAGCAATCAGCCCCAGCATTTT,CASSFETGPSNQPQHF
TRBV30,-,-,TRBJ2-7,TGTGCCTGGAGTGTGAAGGACACCTACGAGCAGTACTTC,CAWSVKDTYEQYF
TRBV3-1,-,-,TRBJ2-7,TGTGCCAGCAGCCCCGGGGGAGCAGGAGGAGTTGGCGAGCAGTACTTC,CASSPGGAGGVGEQYF
TRBV4-1,-,-,TRBJ2-3,TGCGCCAGCAGCCCGAGCCAGGACGACACAGATACGCAGTATTTT,CASSPSQDDTDTQYF
TRBV6-5,TRBD1,-,TRBJ2-2,TGTGCCAGCAGTTACCTGGGACAGGGGACCGGGGAGCTGTTTTTT,CASSYLGQGTGELFF
TRBV6-1,-,-,TRBJ2-3,TGTGCCAGTGCACTGGGGGCAGCTTCTAGCACAGATACGCAGTATTTT,CASALGAASSTDTQYF
TRBV11-3,TRBD2,-,TRBJ2-3,TGTGCCAGCAGCCCGGGCGGGGGGCAGACAGATACGCAGTATTTT,CASSPGGGQTDTQYF
TRBV6-1,-,few,TRBJ1-2,TGTGCCAGCCGCCTCCCGGGGCGTGACTATGGCTACACCTTC,CASRLPGRDYGYTF
TRBV27,-,-,TRBJ2-2,TGTGCCAGCAGTTTAGAGGGGACGGGCGGGGAGCTGTTTTTT,CASSLEGTGGELFF
TRBV4-3,-,-,TRBJ2-5,TGCGCCAGCAGCCTAACGGAAGGACAGCTAGAGACCCAGTACTTC,CASSLTEGQLETQYF
TRBV20-1,-,-,TRBJ1-1,TGCAGTGCTAGGGGGGCAGGGTCCGACACTGAAGCTTTCTTT,CSARGAGSDTEAFF
TRBV20-1,TRBD2,-,TRBJ2-1,TGCAGTGCTAGAACTAGCGGGAGGGTTATATATGAGCAGTTCTTC,CSARTSGRVIYEQFF
TRBV7-2,-,once,TRBJ2-5,TGTGCCAGCAGCTTAGAGGGGAGACTGTCGTACCAAGAGACCCAGTACTTC,CASSLEGRLSYQETQYF
TRBV7-2,-,few,TRBJ1-4,TGTGCCAGCAGCCCCTCCGGGGCAACTAATGAAAAACTGTTTTTT,CASSPSGATNEKLFF
TRBV18,-,few,TRBJ1-2,TGTGCCAGCTCACTCGGACAGTCAACTAACTATGGCTACACCTTC,CASSLGQSTNYGYTF